The following is a T cell receptor beta chain sequence with its context. This specimen comes from a study of PD-L1 blockade in urothelial cancer. In the study overall: Atezolizumab at 1,200 mg intravenously every 3 weeks was started by patients at some point between 2014 and 2016. Prior chemotherapy in patients spanned 0 to 3 regimens.

The patients' disease, urothelial carcinoma, was locally advanced or metastatic. Each individual provided 1 to 8 samples (taken pretreatment and on-treatment). This CDR3 is 15 amino acids long. Germline CDR1 and CDR2: GTSNPN and SVGIG (reference sequence). Trimming took 2 bases from V and 10 from J, leaving 18 bases between them. Here immunoSEQ multiplex PCR was the method, and the copy in TCRdb shows in-frame clones only, minus some. The sample lists tens of thousands of clones; 85% to 90% were seen once. The chain has TRBV30 and TRBJ1-6, with TRBD1 as a possible D gene (5 bases). This TCR came from a man between 45 and 60 years old with urothelial cancer. This material consisted of PBMCs, taken around atezolizumab (anti-PD-L1) treatment. The CDR3 DNA follows: TGTGCCTGGAGTCTGGCGGCCGGGGGGTTGTCACCCCTCCACTTT. It yields the protein CAWSLAAGGLSPLHF.